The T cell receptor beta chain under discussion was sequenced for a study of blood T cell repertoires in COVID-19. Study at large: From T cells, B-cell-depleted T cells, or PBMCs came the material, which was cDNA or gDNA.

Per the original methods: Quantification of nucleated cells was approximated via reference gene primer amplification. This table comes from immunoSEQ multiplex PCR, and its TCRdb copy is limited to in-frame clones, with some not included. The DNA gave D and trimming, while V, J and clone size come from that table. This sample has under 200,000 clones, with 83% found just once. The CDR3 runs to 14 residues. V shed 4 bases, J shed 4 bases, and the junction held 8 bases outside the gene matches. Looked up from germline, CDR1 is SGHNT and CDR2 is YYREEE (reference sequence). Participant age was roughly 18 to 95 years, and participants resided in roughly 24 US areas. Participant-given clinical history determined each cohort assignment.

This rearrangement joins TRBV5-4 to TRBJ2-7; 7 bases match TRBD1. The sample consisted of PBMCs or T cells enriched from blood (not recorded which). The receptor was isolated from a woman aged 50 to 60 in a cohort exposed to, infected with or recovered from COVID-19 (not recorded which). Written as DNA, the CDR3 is TGTGCCAGCAGCCAGGGGGACCAAGGATACGAGCAGTACTTC. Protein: CASSQGDQGYEQYF.